This T cell receptor (beta chain) was retrieved from a study of T cells after yellow fever vaccination. CDR3 length: 16 residues. V was pared by 1 base and J by 7 bases, with 7 bases of the junction left unmatched. The germline CDR1 and CDR2 sequences are SGHRS and YFSETQ. With regard to this clonotype: Its antigen is as yet unknown.

Production of TCR cDNA was by 5'RACE template switching, which also added a universal primer site and UMIs. TCRdb independently ran MiXCR on the 5' RACE reads; one entry per CDR3 protein. Of a few hundred thousand distinct CDR3 sequences detected, roughly 8.7% appear once; the ten largest clones hold 3% to 4%. Regarding the study as a whole: FACS-sorted repertoires could harbor abundant contaminating bulk-population clonotypes. Weaker in magnitude, the secondary response showed a faster peak on day 5 versus 15. Detected again after the booster were most primary-vaccination clones, at 95% to 96% CD4 and approximately 85% CD8.

The gene calls are TRBV5-1 and TRBJ2-5, with 13 bases fitting TRBD2. The sequence came from a man aged 18-30 years who received the YFV17D yellow fever vaccine. The material was CD4+ T cells sorted from PBMCs, obtained 5 days after the yellow fever booster vaccination. The CDR3 protein is CASSLLGLAGPGTQYF. The DNA for the CDR3 is TGCGCCAGCAGCTTGCTGGGACTAGCGGGGCCGGGGACCCAGTACTTC.